This T cell receptor beta chain was observed in a study of blood T cell repertoires in COVID-19. In the study overall: Samples came from the United States, Italy and Spain, spanning acute and convalescent COVID-19.

CDR1 is SEHNR and CDR2 is FQNEAQ in the germline V gene (reference sequence). The V end lost 5 bases, the J end lost 0 bases, and 8 bases lay between the germline ends. The CDR3 totals 14 residues. Authors' analysis steps: Estimates of nucleated cell counts were drawn from the amplification of reference gene primers. Here immunoSEQ multiplex PCR was the method, and the copy in TCRdb shows in-frame clones only, minus some. For V, J and clone size, that table is used; D and trimming come from the DNA. The sample gives around 200,000 clones, 84% of which show up once; roughly 6.3% is in the top ten. This chain links TRBV7-9 with TRBJ1-3; D is unresolved. Sequenced input: peripheral blood. The origin of this receptor is a human donor in a cohort sampled during active COVID-19. The CDR3 loop is CASSPRGSGNTIYF. CDR3 nucleotides: TGTGCCAGCAGCCCCAGAGGCTCTGGAAACACCATATATTTT. The whole variable domain, remainder taken from reference TRBV7-9 and TRBJ1-3, is DTGVSQNPRHKITKRGQNVTFRCDPISEHNRLYWYRQTLGQGPEFLTYFQNEAQLEKSRLLSDRFSAERPKGSFSTLEIQRTEQGDSAMYLCASSPRGSGNTIYFGEGSWLTVV.